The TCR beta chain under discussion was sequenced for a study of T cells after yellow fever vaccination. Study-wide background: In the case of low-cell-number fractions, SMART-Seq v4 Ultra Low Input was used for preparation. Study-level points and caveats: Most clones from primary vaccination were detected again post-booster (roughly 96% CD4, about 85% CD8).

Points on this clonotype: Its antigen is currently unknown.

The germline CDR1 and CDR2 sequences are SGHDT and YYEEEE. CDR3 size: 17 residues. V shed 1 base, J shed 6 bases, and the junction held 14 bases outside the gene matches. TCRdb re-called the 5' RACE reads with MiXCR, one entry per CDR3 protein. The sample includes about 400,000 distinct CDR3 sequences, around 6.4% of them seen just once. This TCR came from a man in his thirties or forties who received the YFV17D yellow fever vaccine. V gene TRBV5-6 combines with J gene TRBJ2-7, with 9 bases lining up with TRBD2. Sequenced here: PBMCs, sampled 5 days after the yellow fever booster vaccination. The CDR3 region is CASSLKALAGPWGEQYF. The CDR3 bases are TGTGCCAGCAGCTTGAAGGCTCTAGCGGGACCGTGGGGCGAGCAGTACTTC.